The clone carrying this TCR beta chain was seen ten or more times. Its antigen is not identified. As for the cDNA, it was generated by 5'RACE with 10-nucleotide random UMIs. One entry per CDR3 protein results from TCRdb running MiXCR on the 5' RACE reads. Seen here are tens of thousands of distinct CDR3 sequences, around 2.6% observed once, and the top ten hold about 1%. This record belongs to a study of neurological immune-mediated disorders. Study conclusions and caveats: There was no clinical or MRI feature that showed an association with the multiple sclerosis repertoire cluster.

With V trimmed by 0 bases and J by 3 bases, 4 bases remained unmatched. Germline V gives CDR1 DFQATT, CDR2 SNEGSKA (reference sequence). There are 16 residues in the CDR3. This sequence originates from a woman aged 25 to 45 with multiple sclerosis. Sequenced material: PBMCs. The rearrangement joins TRBV20-1 to TRBJ1-5; 11 nucleotides align to TRBD1. CDR3 region: CSARDEGQGDNQPQHF. CDR3 sequence (DNA): TGCAGTGCTAGAGACGAGGGACAGGGGGACAATCAGCCCCAGCATTTT.